These 31 T cell receptor beta chains came from one sample sequenced in a study of tumor and adjacent non-tumor tissue in lung cancer. The template was RNA from unsorted bulk tissue. Distant lung tissue was collected more than 3 cm away from the tumor edge. A modified ARM-PCR protocol with three rounds of nested PCR amplified TCRbeta. TCRdb itself ran the multiplex PCR reads through MiXCR, one entry per CDR3 protein. The sample comprises approximately 90,000 distinct CDR3 sequences, around 76% of which are singletons, and around a fifth rests with the top ten. The source material was distant non-tumor lung tissue. The receptor set was obtained from a woman aged 45-60 years with non-small cell lung cancer.

This chain joins TRBV4-2 and TRBJ2-5, with 7 nucleotides matching TRBD2. Per the germline V gene, CDR1 is LGHNA and CDR2 is YNFKEQ. CDR3 length equals 15 residues. The CDR3 loop is CVNSQLPGGQETQYF. In nucleotides, the CDR3 is TGTGTCAACAGCCAACTTCCGGGAGGACAAGAGACCCAGTACTTC.

Details on this clonotype: An end of the junction differs from the germline gene, which may be a read error. The chain is built from TRBV5-5 and TRBJ1-5; 7 bases line up with TRBD1. The germline gives CDR1 SGHKS, CDR2 YYEKEE (reference sequence). This CDR3 contains 15 residues. CDR3 loop: CVSSVNPDRNQPQHF. The CDR3 nucleotides read TGTGTCAGCAGCGTTAACCCGGACAGGAATCAGCCCCAACATTTT.

Turning to this clonotype: A read error may account for a junction end that differs from germline. The chain combines TRBV14 with TRBJ1-1, with 9 nucleotides matching TRBD1. In germline, CDR1 is SGHDN, CDR2 FVKESK. The length of the CDR3 is 16 residues. The CDR3 DNA is TGTGTCAGCAGCCATCGGACAGGGGTAGGGAACTCTGAAGCTTTCTTT. It encodes CVSSHRTGVGNSEAFF.

This clonotype came up a few times. The J gene is TRBJ1-1, the V gene TRBV20-1, with 7 bases matching TRBD1. V lost 5 bases to trimming and J lost 6 bases; unmatched junction nucleotides: 6. This CDR3 has 12 amino acids. Germline V gives CDR1 DFQATT, CDR2 SNEGSKA (reference sequence). CDR3 bases: TGCAGTGCTCCGACAGGGAAGCCTGAAGCTTTCTTT. This codes for CSAPTGKPEAFF.

Note on this clonotype: The junction differs from germline at one of its ends, possibly a read error. The rearrangement uses TRBV11-2 and TRBJ2-7, with TRBD2 matching over 11 bases. This CDR3 comprises 17 residues. From germline, CDR1 is SGHAT and CDR2 FQNNGV. The CDR3 DNA sequence: TGTACCAGCAGCCCCCGGATTAGCGGGAGGGCATTGTGGGAGCGATACTTC. Its protein product is CTSSPRISGRALWERYF.

This clonotype was observed at least ten times. This chain connects TRBV20-1 to TRBJ1-6; no reliable D call. This CDR3 region has 11 residues. Trimming stripped 3 bases from V and 14 bases from J, with 11 bases between. Germline CDR1 DFQATT, CDR2 SNEGSKA (reference sequence). The CDR3 is CSARSGDSLHF. In DNA form, the CDR3 reads TGCAGTGCTAGGAGTGGAGACTCCCTCCACTTT.

As concerns this clonotype: The CDR3 carries no conserved terminal phenylalanine or tryptophan, so it likely arises from a read error. V is TRBV28 and J is TRBJ2-2; TRBD2 matches at 10 bases. The CDR3 has 20 amino acids. The germline CDR1 and CDR2 sequences are MDHEN and SYDVKM. The CDR3 sequence is CASKRLAGVAGGANTGDLFV. CDR3 sequence (DNA): TGTGCCAGCAAACGTCTAGCGGGAGTTGCTGGCGGCGCGAACACCGGGGACCTGTTTGTT.

As for this clonotype: A read error may produce the germline difference seen at one junction end. The rearrangement uses TRBV6-1 and TRBJ2-3, with 8 bases that match TRBD1. Germline V CDR1 and CDR2: MNHNS, SASEGT. The CDR3 sequence is 16 residues long. As DNA, the CDR3 is TGTGCCAGCAGTGAGTTAGCAGGGGGCGGAATAGATACGAAGTATTTT. Protein product: CASSELAGGGIDTKYF.

This chain uses TRBV19 with TRBJ2-7, with D perhaps matching TRBD1 (5 bases). V was trimmed by 6 bases and J by 11 bases, leaving 20 bases between them. Germline-derived CDR1 and CDR2 are LNHDA and SQIVND (reference sequence). The CDR3 is 13 residues long. DNA of the CDR3: TGTGCCAGTAGGGTGACAGACTCCTACGAAGAGTACTTC. Amino acid sequence: CASRVTDSYEEYF.

This chain joins TRBV10-3 and TRBJ1-2, with D perhaps TRBD1 (6 bases). The CDR3 totals 14 residues. Germline-derived CDR1 and CDR2 are ENHRY and SYGVKD. V was cut by 7 bases and J by 2 bases, with 14 bases left in between. DNA of the CDR3: TGTGCCATCACTAATGGACAGCGAAACTATGGCTACACCTTC. This encodes CAITNGQRNYGYTF.

Of note for this clonotype: The germline gene is not matched at one end of the junction; a read error may be the cause. CDR3 sequence (DNA): TGTGCCAGCAGCGTAGGGCCGGAGGATACGCAGTGTTTT. This translates into CASSVGPEDTQCF. The V and J genes are TRBV11-2 and TRBJ2-3, with D possibly being TRBD2 (5 bases). Germline V CDR1 and CDR2: SGHAT, FQNNGV. The CDR3 spans 13 residues.

This clonotype was detected once. A read error is likely, as this CDR3 ends without the conserved phenylalanine or tryptophan. The CDR3 spells CATMRGWGETQYS. The DNA for the CDR3 is TGTGCCACCATGCGCGGGTGGGGGGAGACCCAGTACTCC. The chain is built from TRBV10-3 and TRBJ2-5; perhaps D is TRBD1 or TRBD2 (5 bases each). In germline, CDR1 is ENHRY, CDR2 SYGVKD. The germline V and J ends were trimmed by 10 bases and 5 bases, with 17 bases remaining between them. This CDR3 has 13 residues.

This clonotype was counted many times. This sequence joins TRBV13 and TRBJ2-1, with a weak D call TRBD1 (6 bases). The CDR3 has 13 residues. The V end lost 6 bases, the J end lost 5 bases, and 11 bases lay between the germline ends. Germline CDR1 reads PRHDT; CDR2 reads FYEKMQ (reference sequence). CDR3 sequence: CASSLDSNNEQFF. The CDR3 DNA is TGTGCCAGCAGTCTGGACAGCAACAATGAGCAGTTCTTC.

Worth noting for this clonotype: A read error may produce the germline difference seen at one junction end. The gene calls are TRBV12-3 or TRBV12-4 and TRBJ1-2; weak D call: TRBD1 (5 bases). The CDR3 contains 16 residues. CDR3 protein: CASSLARGRTNYDYTF. CDR3 in DNA: TGTGCCAGTAGTTTAGCGCGGGGCAGGACTAACTATGACTACACCTTC.

This clonotype was detected only once. A read error may produce the germline difference seen at one junction end. CDR3 sequence reads: CSVAHQLTNIGEPFF. CDR3 nucleotides: TGCAGCGTTGCACATCAACTAACGAACATCGGGGAGCCGTTTTTT. The chain joins TRBV29-1 to TRBJ2-2; D perhaps matches TRBD2 (5 bases). The CDR3 spans 15 residues. The V gene's germline CDR1 is SQVTM and CDR2 ANQGSEA.

In the case of this clonotype: At one end the junction does not follow the germline gene, possibly because of a read error. J is TRBJ2-1 and V is TRBV11-3; TRBD2 aligns across 10 bases. CDR1 and CDR2 from the germline V gene are SGHNT and YENEEA. This CDR3 has 16 amino acids. The CDR3 sequence is CVSSLVYSGRATDQFF. CDR3 bases: TGTGTCAGCAGCTTAGTGTACAGCGGGAGGGCAACTGATCAGTTCTTC.

The table lists this clonotype with a few counts. This clone may be a read error of a much larger clone one base away. The chain carries TRBV11-2 and TRBJ2-1; 7 bases line up with TRBD2. CDR1 is SGHAT and CDR2 is FQNNGV in the germline V gene. This CDR3 contains 13 residues. V was pared by 7 bases and J by 7 bases, with 7 bases of the junction left unmatched. CDR3 loop: CASNYPSGNEQFF. The CDR3 bases are TGTGCCAGCAACTACCCTAGCGGAAATGAGCAGTTCTTC.

This clonotype came up once. At one of its ends the junction is not consistent with the germline gene, which may arise from a read error. The chain employs TRBV5-4 and TRBJ2-1; 13 positions match TRBD2. The CDR3 has 16 residues. Germline CDR1 and CDR2: SGHNT and YYREEE (reference sequence). The CDR3 DNA follows: TGTGCCAGCAGGTTGGGGGGACTAGCGGGATACAATGAGCAGTTCTTC. It specifies CASRLGGLAGYNEQFF.

A remark on this clonotype: Possible read error: a much larger clone is one base away. The J gene is TRBJ2-3, the V gene TRBV5-1, with a weak D call TRBD2 (5 bases). Germline lookup yields CDR1 SGHRS and CDR2 YFSETQ. CDR3 size: 13 residues. The CDR3: CSSSAQRGDTQYF. In DNA, the CDR3 is TGCTCCAGCAGCGCCCAACGGGGAGATACGCAGTATTTT. The full variable domain, with the rest looked up from reference TRBV5-1 and TRBJ2-3, is KAGVTQTPRYLIKTRGQQVTLSCSPISGHRSVSWYQQTPGQGLQFLFEYFSETQRNKGNFPGRFSGRQFSNSRSEMNVSTLELGDSALYLCSSSAQRGDTQYFGPGTRLTVL.

Details on this clonotype: The junction differs from germline at one of its ends, possibly a read error. This rearrangement joins TRBV5-1 to TRBJ2-2; a possible D gene is TRBD1 (7 bases). CDR3 length equals 16 residues. Germline CDR1 is SGHRS and CDR2 is YFSETQ. CDR3 in amino acids: CASSLVASGSTGVLFF. CDR3 sequence (DNA): TGCGCCAGCAGCTTGGTGGCGAGCGGGTCCACAGGGGTGCTGTTTTTT.

This clonotype has ten or more counts. V gene TRBV4-1 combines with J gene TRBJ1-5; no reliable D call. The CDR3 consists of 15 residues. V lost 0 bases, J lost 7 bases, and 13 bases lay in between. CDR1 is MGHRA and CDR2 is YSYEKL in the germline V gene. CDR3 region: CASSQEGIGSQPQHF. CDR3 coding DNA: TGCGCCAGCAGCCAAGAAGGGATTGGAAGCCAGCCCCAGCATTTT.

This clonotype was seen at least ten times. The chain uses TRBV24-1 and TRBJ2-1; the match to TRBD1 covers 8 bases. The CDR3 sequence is 16 residues long. Unmatched junction bases numbered 10, after V lost 4 bases and J lost 6 bases. The germline V gene encodes CDR1 KGHDR and CDR2 SFDVKD. The CDR3 DNA reads as TGTGCCACCAGTGAGGCCGGGACAGGATACGCCAATGAGCAGTTCTTC. Amino acid sequence: CATSEAGTGYANEQFF.

The V and J genes are TRBV5-1 and TRBJ2-3; TRBD1 is a possible D gene (6 bases). V shed 7 bases and J shed 4 bases, with 22 bases lying between them. This CDR3 region has 16 residues. The germline V gene encodes CDR1 SGHRS and CDR2 YFSETQ. CDR3 in DNA: TGCGCCAGCCGCCAGAAATCGATAGGGGGATCAGATACGCAGTATTTT. Its protein product is CASRQKSIGGSDTQYF.

Points on this clonotype: Since the CDR3 does not end with the conserved phenylalanine or tryptophan, this likely comes from a read error. The gene calls are TRBV6-1 and TRBJ1-5; D gene ambiguous. Trimming cost V 4 bases and J 7 bases, with 14 bases left between them. This CDR3 is built from 14 residues. Germline V gene data show CDR1 as MNHNS and CDR2 as SASEGT. CDR3 in DNA: TGTGCCAGCAGTGGGATGAGTGAGGCCCAGCCCCAGCATTAT. Translating gives CASSGMSEAQPQHY.

As concerns this clonotype: Being one base from a much bigger clone, this may be a read error. CDR3 residues: CSWSVTGRVSYEQYF. The CDR3 DNA reads as TGTTCCTGGAGTGTAACCGGACGGGTAAGCTACGAGCAGTACTTC. The V gene is TRBV30, the J gene TRBJ2-7; D is uncertain. Germline V lookup: CDR1 GTSNPN, CDR2 SVGIG (reference sequence). The CDR3 covers 15 residues. Complete variable domain (other parts from reference TRBV30 and TRBJ2-7): SQTIHQWPATLVQPVGSPLSLECTVEGTSNPNLYWYRQAAGRGLQLLFYSVGIGQISSEVPQNLSASRPQDRQFILSSKKLLLSDSGFYLCSWSVTGRVSYEQYFGPGTRLTVT.

A note on this clonotype: This could be a read error, since a much larger clone is one nucleotide away. The chain has TRBV5-8 and TRBJ1-4; D not resolved. The length of the CDR3 is 12 residues. CDR1 and CDR2 from the germline V gene are SGHTS and YDEGEE. CDR3: CANSLWVEKLFF. Written as DNA, the CDR3 is TGTGCCAACAGCTTGTGGGTTGAAAAACTGTTTTTT.

About this clonotype itself: A read error may account for a junction end that differs from germline. The chain joins TRBV11-2 to TRBJ2-1; 12 bases match TRBD2. This CDR3 comprises 15 residues. From germline, CDR1 is SGHAT and CDR2 FQNNGV. The CDR3 here is CASILSSGRENMQFF. The CDR3, as DNA: TGTGCCAGCATCTTATCTAGCGGGAGGGAAAATATGCAGTTCTTC.

The rearrangement links TRBV6-6 to TRBJ2-5; weak D call: TRBD2 (6 bases). Trimming stripped 5 bases from V and 9 bases from J, with 22 bases between. CDR3 length: 15 residues. Germline V CDR1 and CDR2: MNHNY, SVGAGI (reference sequence). CDR3 coding DNA: TGTGCCAGCAGTCCCCCCTACCCAGCTGGGGAGGCCCAGTACTTC. It specifies CASSPPYPAGEAQYF.

The chain carries TRBV6-6 and TRBJ1-3, with 7 bases that match TRBD1. In germline, CDR1 is MNHNY, CDR2 SVGAGI (reference sequence). V trimming: 11 bases; J trimming: 3 bases; junction bases outside the gene matches: 13. The CDR3 runs to 15 residues. The CDR3 bases are TGTGCCGACAGCTCATGGACAGGTGGTGGAAACACCATATATTTT. Its translation is CADSSWTGGGNTIYF.

As regards this clonotype: The junction and the germline gene differ at one end; a read error may be behind it. J is TRBJ2-1 and V is TRBV4-1; D might be TRBD2 (6 bases). The germline CDR1 and CDR2 sequences are MGHRA and YSYEKL. The CDR3 has 13 amino acids. CDR3: CASSQTSDNEQFF. DNA of the CDR3: TGCGCTAGCAGCCAGACTAGTGACAATGAGCAGTTCTTC.

As to this clonotype: Relative to the germline gene, one junction end is altered; a read error may explain this. The chain is built from TRBV11-2 and TRBJ1-4; TRBD1 might be the D (5 bases). The CDR3 is made up of 13 amino acids. Germline V gene data show CDR1 as SGHAT and CDR2 as FQNNGV. The DNA for the CDR3 is TGTGTCAGCAGCATAGAACCCGTAGGGGAACTGTTTTTT. Protein sequence: CVSSIEPVGELFF.